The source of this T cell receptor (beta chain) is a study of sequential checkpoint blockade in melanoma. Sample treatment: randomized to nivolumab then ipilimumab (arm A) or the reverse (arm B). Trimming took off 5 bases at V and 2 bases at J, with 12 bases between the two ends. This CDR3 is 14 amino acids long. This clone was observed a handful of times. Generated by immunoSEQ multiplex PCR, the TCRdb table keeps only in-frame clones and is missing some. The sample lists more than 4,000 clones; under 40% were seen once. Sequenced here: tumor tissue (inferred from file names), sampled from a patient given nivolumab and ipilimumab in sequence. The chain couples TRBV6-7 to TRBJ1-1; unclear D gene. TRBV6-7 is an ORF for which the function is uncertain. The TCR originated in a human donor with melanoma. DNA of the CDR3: TGTGCCAGCAGTGAAAGGCAGATTAACACTGAAGCTTTCTTT. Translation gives CASSERQINTEAFF.